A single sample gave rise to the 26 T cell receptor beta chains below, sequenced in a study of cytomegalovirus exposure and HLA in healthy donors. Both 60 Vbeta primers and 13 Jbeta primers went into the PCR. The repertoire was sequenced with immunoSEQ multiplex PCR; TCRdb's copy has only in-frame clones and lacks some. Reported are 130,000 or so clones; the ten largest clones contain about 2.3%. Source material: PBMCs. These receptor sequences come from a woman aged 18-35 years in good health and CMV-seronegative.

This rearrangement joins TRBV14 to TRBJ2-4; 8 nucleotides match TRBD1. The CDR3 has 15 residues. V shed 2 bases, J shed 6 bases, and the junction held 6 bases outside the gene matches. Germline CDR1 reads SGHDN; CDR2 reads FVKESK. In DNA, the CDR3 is TGTGCCAGCAGCCAATACCGGGACAGGCGAAACATTCAGTACTTC. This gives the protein CASSQYRDRRNIQYF.

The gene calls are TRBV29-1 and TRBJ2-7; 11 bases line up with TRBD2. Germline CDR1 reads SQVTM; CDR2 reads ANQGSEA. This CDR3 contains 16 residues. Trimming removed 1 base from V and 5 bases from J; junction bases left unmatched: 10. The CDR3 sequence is CSVEGGLAGGLDEQYF. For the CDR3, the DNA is TGCAGCGTTGAAGGGGGGTTAGCGGGAGGGTTGGACGAGCAGTACTTC.

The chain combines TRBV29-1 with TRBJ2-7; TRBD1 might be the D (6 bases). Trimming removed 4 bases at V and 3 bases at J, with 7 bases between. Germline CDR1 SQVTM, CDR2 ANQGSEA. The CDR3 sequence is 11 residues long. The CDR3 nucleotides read TGCAGCGTTGGGGACAACTACGAGCAGTACGTC. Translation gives CSVGDNYEQYV.

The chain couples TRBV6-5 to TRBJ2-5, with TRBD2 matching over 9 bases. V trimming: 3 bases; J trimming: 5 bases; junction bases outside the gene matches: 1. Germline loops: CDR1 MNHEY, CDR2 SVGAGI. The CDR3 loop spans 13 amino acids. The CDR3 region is CASSYSGSETQYF. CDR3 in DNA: TGTGCCAGCAGTTATAGCGGGAGTGAGACCCAGTACTTC.

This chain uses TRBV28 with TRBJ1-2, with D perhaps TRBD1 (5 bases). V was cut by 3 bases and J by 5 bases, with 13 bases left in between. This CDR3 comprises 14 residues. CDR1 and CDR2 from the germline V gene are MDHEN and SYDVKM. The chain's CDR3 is CASSLEGRYYGYTF. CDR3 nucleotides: TGTGCCAGCAGTTTGGAGGGGCGTTATTATGGCTACACCTTC.

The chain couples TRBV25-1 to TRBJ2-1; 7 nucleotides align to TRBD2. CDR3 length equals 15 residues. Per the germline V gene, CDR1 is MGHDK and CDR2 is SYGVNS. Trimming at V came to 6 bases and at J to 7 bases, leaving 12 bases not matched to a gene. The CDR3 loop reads CASSARGAGRNEQFF. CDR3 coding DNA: TGTGCCAGCAGCGCCCGTGGAGCGGGGAGGAATGAGCAGTTCTTC.

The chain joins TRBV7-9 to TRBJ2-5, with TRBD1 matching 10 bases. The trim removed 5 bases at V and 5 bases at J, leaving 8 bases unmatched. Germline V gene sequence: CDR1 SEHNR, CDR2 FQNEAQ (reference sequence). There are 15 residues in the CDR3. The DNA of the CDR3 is TGTGCCAGCAGCAACCGACAGGGGGCCGCGGAGACCCAGTACTTC. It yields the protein CASSNRQGAAETQYF.

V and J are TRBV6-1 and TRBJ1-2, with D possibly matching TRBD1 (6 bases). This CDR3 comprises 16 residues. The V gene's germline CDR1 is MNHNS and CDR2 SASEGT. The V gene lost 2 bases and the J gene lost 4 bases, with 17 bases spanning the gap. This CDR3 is CASSETGIRRGYGYTF. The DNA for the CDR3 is TGTGCCAGCAGTGAAACAGGGATTCGACGGGGCTATGGCTACACCTTC.

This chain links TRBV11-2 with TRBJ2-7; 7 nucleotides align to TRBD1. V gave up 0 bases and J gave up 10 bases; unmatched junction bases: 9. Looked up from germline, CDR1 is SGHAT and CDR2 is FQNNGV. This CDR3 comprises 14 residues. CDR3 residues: CASSLDGTDYSQYF. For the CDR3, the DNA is TGTGCCAGCAGCTTAGATGGGACAGATTACTCTCAGTACTTC.

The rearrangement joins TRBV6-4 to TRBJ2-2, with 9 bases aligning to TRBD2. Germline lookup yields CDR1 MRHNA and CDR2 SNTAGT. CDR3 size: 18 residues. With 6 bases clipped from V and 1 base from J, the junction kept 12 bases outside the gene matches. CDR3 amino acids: CASSLTSGEGLNTGELFF. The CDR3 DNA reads TGTGCCAGCAGCCTGACTAGCGGCGAGGGGTTGAACACCGGGGAGCTGTTTTTT.

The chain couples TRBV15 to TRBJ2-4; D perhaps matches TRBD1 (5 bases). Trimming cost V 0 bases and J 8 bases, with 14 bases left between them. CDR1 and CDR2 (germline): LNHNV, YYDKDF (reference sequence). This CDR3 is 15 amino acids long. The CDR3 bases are TGTGCCACCAGCAGAGATCGTACAGGTGGATACATTCAGTACTTC. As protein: CATSRDRTGGYIQYF.

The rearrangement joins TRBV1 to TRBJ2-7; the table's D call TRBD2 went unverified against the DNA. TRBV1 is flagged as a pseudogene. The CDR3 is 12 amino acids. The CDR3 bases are TGCACCAGCAGCGGGAGAATCGACGAGCAGTACTTC. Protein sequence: CTSSGRIDEQYF.

The CDR3 nucleotides read TGTGCCAGCAGTGAAATAGCTGAATACAATGAGCAGTTCTTC. Translating gives CASSEIAEYNEQFF. The chain couples TRBV6-5 to TRBJ2-1; D is uncertain. This CDR3 has 14 residues. V shed 5 bases and J shed 4 bases, with 12 bases lying between them. Germline lookup yields CDR1 MNHEY and CDR2 SVGAGI.

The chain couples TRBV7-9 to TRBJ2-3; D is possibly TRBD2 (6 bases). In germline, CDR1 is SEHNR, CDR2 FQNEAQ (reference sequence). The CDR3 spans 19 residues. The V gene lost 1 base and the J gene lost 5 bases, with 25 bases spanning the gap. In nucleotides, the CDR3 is TGTGCCAGCAGCTTAGACGGCTTGGGTAGCGGCCCCGGGGGAGATACGCAGTATTTT. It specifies CASSLDGLGSGPGGDTQYF.

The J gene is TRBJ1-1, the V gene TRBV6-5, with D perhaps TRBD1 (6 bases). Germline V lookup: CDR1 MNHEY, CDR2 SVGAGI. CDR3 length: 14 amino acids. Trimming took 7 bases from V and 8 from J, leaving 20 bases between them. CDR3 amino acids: CASNLLGGGREAFF. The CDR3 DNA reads TGTGCCAGCAACCTGCTTGGGGGCGGTCGGGAAGCTTTCTTT.

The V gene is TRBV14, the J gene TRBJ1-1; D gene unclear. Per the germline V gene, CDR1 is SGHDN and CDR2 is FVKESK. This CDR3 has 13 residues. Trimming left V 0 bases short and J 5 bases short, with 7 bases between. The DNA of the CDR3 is TGTGCCAGCAGCCAAGAACGAGGGACTGAAGCTTTCTTT. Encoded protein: CASSQERGTEAFF.

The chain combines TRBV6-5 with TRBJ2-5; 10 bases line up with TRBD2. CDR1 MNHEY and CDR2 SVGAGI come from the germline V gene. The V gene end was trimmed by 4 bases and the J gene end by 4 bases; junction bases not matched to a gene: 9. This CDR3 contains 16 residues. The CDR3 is CASSLGAGGLGETQYF. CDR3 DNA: TGTGCCAGCAGTTTGGGAGCGGGAGGGTTGGGAGAGACCCAGTACTTC.

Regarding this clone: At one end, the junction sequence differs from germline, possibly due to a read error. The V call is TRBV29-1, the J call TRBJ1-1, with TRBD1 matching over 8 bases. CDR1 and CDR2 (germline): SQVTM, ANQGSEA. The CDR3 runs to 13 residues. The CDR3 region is CSVKDRGGTEAFF. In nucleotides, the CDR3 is TGCAGCGTTAAAGACAGGGGAGGGACTGAAGCTTTCTTT.

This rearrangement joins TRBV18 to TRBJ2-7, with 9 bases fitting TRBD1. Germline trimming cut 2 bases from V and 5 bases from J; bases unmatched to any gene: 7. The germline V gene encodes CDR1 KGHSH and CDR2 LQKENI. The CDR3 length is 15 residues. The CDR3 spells CASSPSTGGLNEQYV. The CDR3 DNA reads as TGTGCCAGCTCACCAAGTACAGGGGGCCTGAACGAGCAGTACGTC.

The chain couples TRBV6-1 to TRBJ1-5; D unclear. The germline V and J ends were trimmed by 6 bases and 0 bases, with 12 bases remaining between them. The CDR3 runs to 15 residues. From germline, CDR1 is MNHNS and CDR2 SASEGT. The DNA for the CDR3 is TGTGCCAGCAGGGAACAGTCTTATAGCAATCAGCCCCAGCATTTT. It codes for CASREQSYSNQPQHF.

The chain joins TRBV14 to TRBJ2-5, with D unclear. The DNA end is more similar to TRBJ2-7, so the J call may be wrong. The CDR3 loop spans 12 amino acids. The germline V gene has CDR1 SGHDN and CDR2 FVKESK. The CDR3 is CASSPLGHEQYF. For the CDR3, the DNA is TGTGCCAGCAGCCCCCTAGGACACGAGCAGTACTTC.

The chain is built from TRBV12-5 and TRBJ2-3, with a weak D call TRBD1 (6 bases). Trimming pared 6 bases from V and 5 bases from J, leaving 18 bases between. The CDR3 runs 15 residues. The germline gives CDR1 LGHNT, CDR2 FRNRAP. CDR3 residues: CASGTFLRGRDTQYF. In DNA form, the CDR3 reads TGTGCTAGTGGGACCTTCCTCAGGGGACGAGATACGCAGTATTTT. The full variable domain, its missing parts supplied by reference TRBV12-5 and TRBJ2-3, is DARVTQTPRHKVTEMGQEVTMRCQPILGHNTVFWYRQTMMQGLELLAYFRNRAPLDDSGMPKDRFSAEMPDATLATLKIQPSEPRDSAVYFCASGTFLRGRDTQYFGPGTRLTVL.

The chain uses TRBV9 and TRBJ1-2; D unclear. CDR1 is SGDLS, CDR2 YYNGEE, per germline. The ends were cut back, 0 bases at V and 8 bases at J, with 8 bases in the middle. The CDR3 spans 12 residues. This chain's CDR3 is CASSVARGGYTF. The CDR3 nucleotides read TGTGCCAGCAGCGTAGCTCGAGGGGGCTACACCTTC.

The CDR3 is CASSQGTGAEAFF. The CDR3 DNA follows: TGTGCCAGCAGTCAGGGGACAGGGGCGGAAGCTTTCTTT. The V call is TRBV6-5, the J call TRBJ1-1, with TRBD1 identical over 10 bases. Looked up from germline, CDR1 is MNHEY and CDR2 is SVGAGI. The V segment lost 5 bases and the J segment 8 bases; nucleotides outside the gene matches: 5. This CDR3 is built from 13 residues.

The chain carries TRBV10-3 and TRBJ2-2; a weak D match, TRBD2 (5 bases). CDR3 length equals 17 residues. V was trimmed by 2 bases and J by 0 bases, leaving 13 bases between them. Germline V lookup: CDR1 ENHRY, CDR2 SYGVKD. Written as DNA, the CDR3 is TGTGCCATCAGTGAGGTCTATGGGGAGACGAACACCGGGGAGCTGTTTTTT. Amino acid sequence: CAISEVYGETNTGELFF.

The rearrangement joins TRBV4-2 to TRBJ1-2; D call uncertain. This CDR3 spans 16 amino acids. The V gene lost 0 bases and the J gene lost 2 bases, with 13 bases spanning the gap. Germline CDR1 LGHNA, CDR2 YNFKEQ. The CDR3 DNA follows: TGTGCCAGCAGCCAAGATAGGCGCCAGGTGAACTATGGCTACACCTTC. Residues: CASSQDRRQVNYGYTF.